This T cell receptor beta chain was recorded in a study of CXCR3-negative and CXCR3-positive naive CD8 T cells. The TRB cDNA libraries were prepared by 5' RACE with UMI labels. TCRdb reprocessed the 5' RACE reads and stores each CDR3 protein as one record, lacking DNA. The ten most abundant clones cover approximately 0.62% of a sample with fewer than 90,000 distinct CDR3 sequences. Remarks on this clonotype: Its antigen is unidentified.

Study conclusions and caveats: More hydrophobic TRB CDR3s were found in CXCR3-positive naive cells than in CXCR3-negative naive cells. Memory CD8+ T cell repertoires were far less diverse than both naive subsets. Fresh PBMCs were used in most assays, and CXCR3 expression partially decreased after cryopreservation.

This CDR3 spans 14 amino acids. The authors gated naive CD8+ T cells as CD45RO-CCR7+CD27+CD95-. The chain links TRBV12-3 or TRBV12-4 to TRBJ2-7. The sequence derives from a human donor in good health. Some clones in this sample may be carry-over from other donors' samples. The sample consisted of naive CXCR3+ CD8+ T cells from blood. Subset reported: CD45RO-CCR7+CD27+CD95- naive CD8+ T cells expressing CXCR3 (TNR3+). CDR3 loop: CASSWRDTFYEQYF.